This TCR beta chain was profiled in a study of graft-versus-host responses after intestinal transplantation. The ends lost 7 bases at V and 2 bases at J; junction bases unmatched: 5. Germline lookup yields CDR1 WSHSY and CDR2 SAAADI. The CDR3 contains 17 residues. Sequencing was performed with immunoSEQ multiplex PCR; in TCRdb, only in-frame clones are kept and a portion is missing. The data show under 30,000 clones, with roughly 93% seen just once and around 0.5% held by the top ten. The sample in question was PBMCs, obtained 18 days after transplant. The sequence came from a human patient who received an intestinal transplant, so some T cells may come from the graft donor. This chain links TRBV10-2 with TRBJ2-2; the match to TRBD2 covers 15 bases. The CDR3: CASTRTSGGANTGELFF. The CDR3 DNA is TGCGCCAGCACGAGGACTAGCGGGGGGGCCAACACCGGGGAGCTGTTTTTT.